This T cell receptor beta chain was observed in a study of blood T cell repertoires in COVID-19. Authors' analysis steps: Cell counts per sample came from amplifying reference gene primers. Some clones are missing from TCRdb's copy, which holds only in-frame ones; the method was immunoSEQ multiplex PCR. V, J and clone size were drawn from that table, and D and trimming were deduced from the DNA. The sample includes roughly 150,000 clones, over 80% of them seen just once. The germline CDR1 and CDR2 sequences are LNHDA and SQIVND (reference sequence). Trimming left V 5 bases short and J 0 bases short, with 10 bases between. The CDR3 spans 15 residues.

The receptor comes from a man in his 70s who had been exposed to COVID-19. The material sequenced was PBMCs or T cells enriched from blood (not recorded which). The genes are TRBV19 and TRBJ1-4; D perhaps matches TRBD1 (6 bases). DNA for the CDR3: TGTGCCAGTAGTCGTGGGACAACAACTAATGAAAAACTGTTTTTT. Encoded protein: CASSRGTTTNEKLFF. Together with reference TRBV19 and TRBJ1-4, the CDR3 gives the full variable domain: DGGITQSPKYLFRKEGQNVTLSCEQNLNHDAMYWYRQDPGQGLRLIYYSQIVNDFQKGDIAEGYSVSREKKESFPLTVTSAQKNPTAFYLCASSRGTTTNEKLFFGSGTQLSVL.